Included here is one TCR beta chain sequence, with context. This PCR relied on a set of 60 Vbeta primers and 13 Jbeta primers. In the original workflow: A follow-up analysis tallied 73 million or so unique TCR beta chains, approximately 11 million shared. Method: immunoSEQ multiplex PCR; TCRdb's copy keeps in-frame clones and lacks some. V and J calls plus clone size are reproduced from that table; the DNA served to infer D and trimming. This specimen shows approximately 76,000 clones; the ten leading clones hold 3.8%. This CDR3 is built from 14 residues. V was pared by 3 bases and J by 0 bases, with 8 bases between. Germline assignment: CDR1 MDHEN and CDR2 SYDVKM. This sample is drawn from a study of cytomegalovirus exposure and HLA in healthy donors. All the people who gave samples were healthy bone marrow donors.

J is TRBJ1-2 and V is TRBV28; possible D gene TRBD1, 6 bases. Sequenced: PBMCs. The sequence was obtained from a man aged 18 to 30 in good health and CMV-seropositive. CDR3 residues: CASSFHRANYGYTF. The CDR3, as DNA: TGTGCCAGCAGTTTCCACAGGGCTAACTATGGCTACACCTTC.